This T cell receptor (beta chain) derives from a study of control samples from healthy donors and cancer patients. Produced via immunoSEQ multiplex PCR; TCRdb's table is partial and in-frame only. The data contain roughly 80,000 clones, 80% to 90% of them singletons. CDR3 length equals 14 residues. Germline values: CDR1 SEHNR, CDR2 FQNEAQ (reference sequence). Trimming cost V 5 bases and J 3 bases, with 12 bases left between them. The chain recombines TRBV7-9 with TRBJ2-3; D is undetermined. The source is a woman aged 60-75 years with head and neck cancer. The source material was PBMCs. The DNA of the CDR3 is TGTGCCAGCAGCCCCATGGATGGGACAGATACGCAGTATTTT. Its translation: CASSPMDGTDTQYF.